This T cell receptor beta chain was profiled in a study of T-cell reconstitution after alpha-beta-depleted transplantation in children (dated by TCRdb to the mid-2010s). About the study as a whole: The study quantitatively tracked T-cell immune reconstitution after TCRalphabeta/CD19-depleted allogeneic hematopoietic cell transplantation in children using TCR repertoire profiling. The study at large found these results: About two months after transplant, the apparently early recovery of alphabetaT-cell counts reportedly depended on just several hundred clones that had expanded rapidly and came from non-depleted graft cells. The frequencies of hyperexpanded clones fell over the following months, and after one year, T-cell counts and TCRbeta diversity were mostly attributed to newly produced T cells. The high TCRbeta diversity at day 60 in some patients was ascribed to recipient T cells and intrathymic progenitors that had survived conditioning.

There are many counts of this clonotype. The specificity of this receptor is unknown. Per-base quality was not reported, and no clone a single base away is much larger than it. The treatment or condition label corresponds to: allogeneic hematopoietic cell transplantation with graft depleted of TCRalphabeta T cells and CD19 B cells. The transplant recipients were children given TCRalphabeta/CD19-depleted allogeneic hematopoietic cell grafts. The library was generated by PCR. Sequencing used an Illumina HiSeq 2500. TCR libraries were prepared with molecular barcoding, using unique molecular identifiers to normalize TCRbeta repertoire quantification. Clones were called with MiXCR by TCRdb after fastp trimmed the public reads at Q25, and only in-frame beta chains were retained. Each entry merges the rows of one CDR3 protein and shows their most common DNA and genes. The sample table shows tens of thousands of distinct CDR3 sequences, and roughly 4.4% are seen once. Over 15% of the sample comes from the top ten.

The germline V gene specifies MNHNS as CDR1 and SASEGT as CDR2. Spanning cysteine to phenylalanine, the CDR3 consists of 13 amino acids. The sequence is cut down to CDR3 DNA, 39 bases in frame from base 1. V is shortened by 8 bases, J by 6 bases, and the region joining them spans 14 bases. The receptor was derived from a boy younger than two who had a stem cell transplant for acute myeloid leukemia, so the T cells may come from the graft donor. The chain joins TRBV6-1 to TRBJ2-1, and possibly TRBD1, on 5 matching bases. Here the sequenced sample was PBMCs, mostly from graft donor cells, taken 180 days after TCRalphabeta/CD19-depleted stem cell transplant. The DNA sequence follows: TGTGCCAGCGGCCCGACAGCGCGCAATGAGCAGTTCTTC. This yields the protein CASGPTARNEQFF.